The next 23 T cell receptor beta chains were all read from a single sample in a study of T-cell reconstitution after alpha-beta-depleted transplantation in children. A library of TCRbeta sequences, prepared with unique molecular identifiers, was generated. TCRdb recomputed calls from the PCR reads with MiXCR, one row per CDR3 protein. The sample consists of 200,000 to 250,000 distinct CDR3 sequences, 11% of them appearing once. The source material was PBMCs, sampled before TCRalphabeta/CD19-depleted stem cell transplant. All receptors derive from a child younger than two with acute myeloid leukemia, due to receive a stem cell transplant.

This clonotype has ten or more counts. The V gene is TRBV5-1, the J gene TRBJ2-5, with D possibly being TRBD1 (6 bases). Per the germline V gene, CDR1 is SGHRS and CDR2 is YFSETQ. The CDR3 has 14 amino acids. The germline V and J ends were trimmed by 4 bases and 2 bases, with 12 bases remaining between them. CDR3 sequence (DNA): TGCGCCAGCAGCAAAGGACAGCAACAAGAGACCCAGTACTTC. It codes for CASSKGQQQETQYF.

This clonotype was detected many times. The V call is TRBV29-1, the J call TRBJ2-7; D remains unclear. V was trimmed by 1 base and J by 3 bases, leaving 16 bases between them. The CDR3 is 15 residues long. Germline lookup yields CDR1 SQVTM and CDR2 ANQGSEA. Here the CDR3 reads CSVEVGVATNYEQYF. The DNA for the CDR3 is TGCAGCGTTGAAGTTGGGGTTGCTACGAACTACGAGCAGTACTTC.

Many counts were recorded for this clonotype. This chain uses TRBV5-1 with TRBJ2-1; 10 positions agree with TRBD2. The CDR3 runs to 16 residues. Germline trimming cut 6 bases from V and 0 bases from J; bases unmatched to any gene: 6. Germline assignment: CDR1 SGHRS and CDR2 YFSETQ. The DNA for the CDR3 is TGCGCCAGCACCGTATCTAGCGGGAGCTCCTACAATGAGCAGTTCTTC. This encodes CASTVSSGSSYNEQFF.

The CDR3 reads CASSEQGDQPQHF. Here the CDR3 DNA reads TGCGCCAGCAGTGAACAGGGAGATCAGCCCCAGCATTTT. V gene TRBV10-2 combines with J gene TRBJ1-5; possibly TRBD1 for D (6 bases). Germline lookup yields CDR1 WSHSY and CDR2 SAAADI. Trimming shortened V by 3 bases and J by 5 bases, and 8 bases separated the two germline ends. The CDR3 spans 13 residues.

This clonotype was observed at least ten times. The V gene is TRBV7-8, the J gene TRBJ2-5; D unresolved. This CDR3 has 15 amino acids. The V end was cut by 0 bases, the J end by 7 bases, with 15 bases between. Germline V gene lookup returns CDR1 SGHVS and CDR2 FQNEAQ. The CDR3 sequence: CASSLAFLGAGTQYF. CDR3 coding DNA: TGTGCCAGCAGCTTAGCCTTCCTAGGCGCCGGGACCCAGTACTTC. Supplemented by reference TRBV7-8 and TRBJ2-5, the full variable domain reads GAGVSQSPRYKVAKRGQDVALRCDPISGHVSLFWYQQALGQGPEFLTYFQNEAQLDKSGLPSDRFFAERPEGSVSTLKIQRTQQEDSAVYLCASSLAFLGAGTQYFGPGTRLLVL.

Of note for this clonotype: This clone may be a read error of a much larger clone one base away. The V call is TRBV19, the J call TRBJ1-2, with D unclear. CDR1 is LNHDA and CDR2 is SQIVND in the germline V gene (reference sequence). The CDR3 loop spans 12 amino acids. The CDR3 spells CASSDWRYGYAF. The CDR3 nucleotides are TGTGCCAGTAGTGATTGGAGGTATGGCTACGCCTTC.

With respect to this clonotype: A much larger clone sits a single nucleotide away, making a read error possible. The J gene is TRBJ2-7, the V gene TRBV29-1; D might be TRBD1 (6 bases). In germline, CDR1 is SQVTM, CDR2 ANQGSEA. Trimming left V 7 bases short and J 3 bases short, with 10 bases between. The CDR3 has 11 residues. CDR3 region: CSAETGYEQYF. DNA of the CDR3: TGCAGCGCCGAGACAGGCTACGAGCAGTACTTC.

Notes on this clonotype: A clone one base away is much larger, so this may be a read error. The chain is built from TRBV20-1 and TRBJ1-1, with TRBD1 matching over 7 bases. V lost 5 bases and J lost 8; bases outside the gene matches: 17. The CDR3 loop spans 15 amino acids. Germline V gives CDR1 DFQATT, CDR2 SNEGSKA (reference sequence). This CDR3 reads CSAGNSQGSGREAFF. The CDR3 DNA is TGCAGTGCTGGCAATTCACAGGGGTCTGGGAGGGAAGCTTTCTTT.

This clonotype was seen ten or more times. The J gene is TRBJ2-7, the V gene TRBV7-2, with 14 nucleotides matching TRBD2. Per germline, CDR1 SGHTA and CDR2 FQGNSA. This CDR3 has 17 residues. After removal of 5 bases from V and 7 bases from J, the junction contained 13 bases not matched to a gene. DNA for the CDR3: TGTGCCAGCAGCCTCGGGACTAGCGGGAGTGGGATCCGGGAGCAGTACTTC. It specifies CASSLGTSGSGIREQYF.

This clonotype came up many times. V is TRBV20-1 and J is TRBJ2-1; the D gene is possibly TRBD1 (5 bases). The ends were cut back, 2 bases at V and 7 bases at J, with 15 bases in the middle. The CDR3 extends over 14 amino acids. CDR1 and CDR2 from the germline V gene are DFQATT and SNEGSKA (reference sequence). CDR3 sequence reads: CSARPGWGNNEQFF. The CDR3 DNA sequence: TGCAGTGCTAGACCAGGGTGGGGCAATAATGAGCAGTTCTTC.

Ten or more counts support this clonotype. Here the CDR3 reads CASSLRASGQETQYF. CDR3 nucleotide sequence: TGCGCCAGCAGCTTGAGGGCTAGCGGGCAAGAGACCCAGTACTTC. The V and J genes are TRBV5-1 and TRBJ2-5; 8 bases match TRBD2. Germline-derived CDR1 and CDR2 are SGHRS and YFSETQ. The CDR3 loop spans 15 amino acids. V gave up 1 base and J gave up 2 bases; unmatched junction bases: 4.

This clonotype was seen many times. V usage is TRBV12-3 or TRBV12-4 and J usage is TRBJ2-1; D is undetermined. The CDR3 sequence is 12 residues long. Between the trimmed V and J ends, which lost 5 bases and 8 bases, there was a span of 10 bases. The CDR3 bases are TGTGCCAGCAGTACCGACTCCGATGAGCAGTTCTTC. Its translation: CASSTDSDEQFF.

This clonotype was counted a few times. Here the CDR3 DNA reads TGTGCCAGCACCCACTGGACAGGGGTAAACTATGGCTACACCTTC. Translation gives CASTHWTGVNYGYTF. V usage is TRBV12-3 or TRBV12-4 and J usage is TRBJ1-2; 9 nucleotides align to TRBD1. The CDR3 has 15 amino acids. The V and J ends lost 7 bases and 2 bases, in that order; junction bases with no gene match: 8.

This clonotype was recorded many times. The chain recombines TRBV28 with TRBJ1-5; D might be TRBD1 (6 bases). Per germline, CDR1 MDHEN and CDR2 SYDVKM. This CDR3 contains 14 residues. V was pared by 6 bases and J by 4 bases, with 13 bases between. This chain's CDR3 is CASSEQGGNQPQHF. The CDR3 DNA is TGTGCCAGCAGCGAACAGGGAGGGAATCAGCCCCAGCATTTT. The full variable domain, rest sourced from reference TRBV28 and TRBJ1-5, is DVKVTQSSRYLVKRTGEKVFLECVQDMDHENMFWYRQDPGLGLRLIYFSYDVKMKEKGDIPEGYSVSREKKERFSLILESASTNQTSMYLCASSEQGGNQPQHFGDGTRLSIL.

In the case of this clonotype: A junction boundary mismatches the germline segment, possibly from a read error. V gene TRBV12-3 or TRBV12-4 combines with J gene TRBJ2-3; D remains unclear. The CDR3 runs to 14 residues. CDR3 bases: TGTGTCAGCAGCACGACTCGCGGCACAGATATGCAGTATTTT. As protein: CVSSTTRGTDMQYF.

This clonotype was seen a handful of times. CDR3 region: CASSLWRGRSYEQYF. CDR3 nucleotides: TGTGCCAGCTCCCTGTGGAGGGGGAGATCCTACGAGCAGTACTTC. J is TRBJ2-7 and V is TRBV11-2, with D perhaps matching TRBD1 or TRBD2 (6 bases each). Germline V gene sequence: CDR1 SGHAT, CDR2 FQNNGV. Trimming cost V 8 bases and J 1 base, with 18 bases left between them. CDR3 length: 15 amino acids.

This clonotype came up many times. This chain uses TRBV19 with TRBJ1-6, with a possible D match to TRBD1 (6 bases). CDR3 length: 15 amino acids. V lost 9 bases and J 3 bases, leaving 15 bases between the germline ends. Germline V CDR1 and CDR2: LNHDA, SQIVND (reference sequence). The CDR3 protein is CASSTRQDYNSPLHF. CDR3 nucleotide sequence: TGTGCCAGCTCGACTCGACAGGACTATAATTCACCCCTCCACTTT.

This clonotype appeared many times. Sequence at one end of the junction differs from germline and may be a read error. This chain links TRBV28 with TRBJ2-7, with D unresolved. This CDR3 is built from 14 residues. CDR1 and CDR2 (germline): MDHEN, SYDVKM. CDR3 nucleotides: TGTGCCAGCAGTCCATATACCCCCGGGCCCGATGTGGTCTTC. This encodes CASSPYTPGPDVVF.

The chain joins TRBV6-2 or TRBV6-3 to TRBJ1-1, with 11 bases aligning to TRBD1. This CDR3 region has 15 residues. The junction had 5 bases not matched to a gene; V was cut back by 6 bases and J by 2 bases. CDR1 and CDR2 (germline): MNHEY, SVGEGT. CDR3 loop: CASRQDRGPNTEAFF. The CDR3 DNA sequence: TGTGCCAGCAGGCAGGACAGGGGGCCAAACACTGAAGCTTTCTTT.

Notes on this clonotype: At one boundary the junction diverges from the germline segment, which might be a read error. V and J are TRBV6-6 and TRBJ2-7, with D tentatively TRBD1 (6 bases). Germline CDR1 and CDR2: MNHNY and SVGAGI (reference sequence). The CDR3 covers 13 residues. This CDR3 is CVSSYGQSYEQYF. The CDR3 bases are TGTGTCAGCAGTTACGGACAGTCCTACGAGCAGTACTTC.

This clonotype has ten or more counts. The V and J genes are TRBV25-1 and TRBJ1-2; possible D gene TRBD1, 6 bases. This CDR3 is 14 amino acids long. V was trimmed by 4 bases and J by 8 bases, leaving 17 bases between them. Germline assignment: CDR1 MGHDK and CDR2 SYGVNS. This CDR3 reads CASSARNRAGGYTF. Here the CDR3 DNA reads TGTGCCAGCAGTGCCAGGAACAGGGCCGGGGGCTACACCTTC.

This clonotype was found many times. The chain links TRBV7-2 to TRBJ1-2; D unresolved. CDR1 and CDR2 from the germline V gene are SGHTA and FQGNSA. V gave up 7 bases and J gave up 6 bases, with 15 bases separating them. The CDR3 has 13 amino acids. The CDR3 nucleotides are TGTGCCAGCACCCTCAGGCGGGGAGATGGCTACACCTTC. This gives the protein CASTLRRGDGYTF.

This clonotype was detected many times. The chain combines TRBV12-3 or TRBV12-4 with TRBJ2-1; D possibly matches TRBD1 or TRBD2 (6 bases each). V lost 1 base, J lost 0 bases, and 13 bases lay in between. There are 17 residues in the CDR3. Written as DNA, the CDR3 is TGTGCCAGCAGTTTAGAGGGGGGCGGGGTCTCCTACAATGAGCAGTTCTTC. It encodes CASSLEGGGVSYNEQFF.